The rows below give T cell receptor beta chains drawn from one sample of a study of spatial heterogeneity in lung cancer. One entry per CDR3 protein results from TCRdb running MiXCR on the 5' RACE reads. This table holds some 12,000 distinct CDR3 sequences, 9.5% to 15% found once. The sample consisted of lung tumor tissue, taken at surgery. All receptors derive from a male donor with early-stage non-small cell lung cancer. Both conserved end residues are part of each CDR3. D genes are given only for firm matches. Clone sizes are given selectively: once, few, many, or a class where the clone is expanded.

cdr3_length: 12
clone_size: medium-sized
j_call: TRBJ1-3
v_call: TRBV4-2
d_call: .
cdr3_aa: CASSYPGNTIYF
cdr3_nt: TGTGCCAGCAGCTACCCAGGAAACACCATATATTTT

cdr3_length: 14
clone_size: .
j_call: TRBJ1-5
v_call: TRBV20-1
d_call: .
cdr3_aa: CSVGGAAGNQPQHF
cdr3_nt: TGCAGTGTCGGGGGCGCCGCGGGAAATCAGCCCCAGCATTTT

cdr3_length: 15
clone_size: medium-sized
j_call: TRBJ2-7
v_call: TRBV9
d_call: .
cdr3_aa: CASSDGPGRLDEQYF
cdr3_nt: TGTGCCAGCAGCGACGGCCCCGGCAGACTGGACGAGCAGTACTTC

cdr3_length: 15
clone_size: many
j_call: TRBJ1-2
v_call: TRBV6-5
d_call: TRBD1
cdr3_aa: CASMLLTDRGHGYTF
cdr3_nt: TGTGCCAGCATGCTCCTCACCGACAGGGGGCATGGCTACACCTTC

cdr3_length: 14
clone_size: many
j_call: TRBJ1-2
v_call: TRBV6-5
d_call: .
cdr3_aa: CASRPPLASYGYTF
cdr3_nt: TGTGCCAGCAGACCTCCCTTGGCGAGCTATGGCTACACCTTC

cdr3_length: 15
clone_size: many
j_call: TRBJ1-2
v_call: TRBV28
d_call: .
cdr3_aa: CASTPPRQGSYGYTF
cdr3_nt: TGTGCCAGCACCCCACCCCGGCAGGGCAGCTATGGCTACACCTTC

cdr3_length: 14
clone_size: few
j_call: TRBJ1-1
v_call: TRBV5-1
d_call: .
cdr3_aa: CASSPGLAYTEAFF
cdr3_nt: TGCGCCAGCAGCCCGGGACTCGCGTACACTGAAGCTTTCTTT

cdr3_length: 15
clone_size: .
j_call: TRBJ1-6
v_call: TRBV20-1
d_call: .
cdr3_aa: CSASVSSSYNSPLHF
cdr3_nt: TGCAGTGCTAGCGTCAGCAGCTCCTATAATTCACCCCTCCACTTT

cdr3_length: 13
clone_size: many
j_call: TRBJ2-3
v_call: TRBV20-1
d_call: .
cdr3_aa: CSARWQGSDTQYF
cdr3_nt: TGCAGTGCTAGATGGCAGGGATCAGATACGCAGTATTTT

cdr3_length: 17
clone_size: medium-sized
j_call: TRBJ2-5
v_call: TRBV4-2
d_call: .
cdr3_aa: CASSQAGRDEYQETQYF
cdr3_nt: TGTGCCAGCAGCCAAGCAGGGCGGGACGAGTACCAAGAGACCCAGTACTTC

cdr3_length: 15
clone_size: many
j_call: TRBJ1-5
v_call: TRBV20-1
d_call: .
cdr3_aa: CSARFGGHPNQPQHF
cdr3_nt: TGCAGTGCTAGGTTTGGGGGACACCCCAATCAGCCCCAGCATTTT

cdr3_length: 15
clone_size: few
j_call: TRBJ2-1
v_call: TRBV5-1
d_call: .
cdr3_aa: CASSLAGNTYNEQFF
cdr3_nt: TGCGCCAGCAGCTTGGCGGGGAACACCTACAATGAGCAGTTCTTC

cdr3_length: 16
clone_size: few
j_call: TRBJ2-3
v_call: TRBV28
d_call: TRBD2
cdr3_aa: CASSLAVAGQADTQYF
cdr3_nt: TGTGCCAGCAGTCTGGCCGTAGCGGGGCAAGCAGATACGCAGTATTTT

cdr3_length: 12
clone_size: few
j_call: TRBJ2-2
v_call: TRBV7-2
d_call: .
cdr3_aa: CASSSRTGELFF
cdr3_nt: TGTGCCAGCAGCTCCCGTACCGGGGAGCTGTTTTTT

cdr3_length: 14
clone_size: .
j_call: TRBJ2-7
v_call: TRBV7-9
d_call: .
cdr3_aa: CASSTGQHSYEQYF
cdr3_nt: TGTGCCAGCAGCACCGGACAGCATTCCTACGAGCAGTACTTC

cdr3_length: 14
clone_size: few
j_call: TRBJ2-4
v_call: TRBV9
d_call: .
cdr3_aa: CASSEGLVKNIQYF
cdr3_nt: TGTGCCAGCAGCGAGGGACTCGTCAAAAACATTCAGTACTTC

cdr3_length: 15
clone_size: .
j_call: TRBJ2-1
v_call: TRBV4-3
d_call: .
cdr3_aa: CASSQEEGALNEQFF
cdr3_nt: TGCGCCAGCAGCCAAGAGGAGGGGGCGTTGAATGAGCAGTTCTTC

cdr3_length: 16
clone_size: .
j_call: TRBJ1-1
v_call: TRBV5-1
d_call: TRBD1
cdr3_aa: CASSREGQPMNTEAFF
cdr3_nt: TGCGCCAGCTCCCGGGAGGGACAGCCTATGAACACTGAAGCTTTCTTT

cdr3_length: 13
clone_size: .
j_call: TRBJ2-3
v_call: TRBV7-8
d_call: .
cdr3_aa: CASSLGGTDTQYF
cdr3_nt: TGTGCCAGCAGTCTTGGGGGCACAGATACGCAGTATTTT

cdr3_length: 14
clone_size: .
j_call: TRBJ2-1
v_call: TRBV29-1
d_call: .
cdr3_aa: CSVEGGMGNNEQFF
cdr3_nt: TGCAGCGTTGAAGGCGGGATGGGGAACAATGAGCAGTTCTTC

cdr3_length: 15
clone_size: .
j_call: TRBJ2-7
v_call: TRBV7-2
d_call: .
cdr3_aa: CASSPGTGFPSEQYF
cdr3_nt: TGTGCCAGCAGCCCCGGAACAGGGTTCCCCTCCGAGCAGTACTTC

cdr3_length: 16
clone_size: many
j_call: TRBJ2-1
v_call: TRBV5-1
d_call: TRBD2
cdr3_aa: CASSRTSGAGYNEQFF
cdr3_nt: TGCGCCAGCAGCCGGACTAGCGGGGCCGGGTACAATGAGCAGTTCTTC

cdr3_length: 16
clone_size: many
j_call: TRBJ2-7
v_call: TRBV3-1
d_call: TRBD1
cdr3_aa: CASALRDSYLVYEQYF
cdr3_nt: TGTGCCAGCGCCCTCCGGGACAGCTACCTAGTCTACGAGCAGTACTTC

cdr3_length: 15
clone_size: once
j_call: TRBJ1-6
v_call: TRBV20-1
d_call: TRBD1
cdr3_aa: CSAPGKTGINSPLHF
cdr3_nt: TGCAGTGCACCGGGGAAGACAGGGATTAATTCACCCCTCCACTTT

cdr3_length: 12
clone_size: .
j_call: TRBJ1-1
v_call: TRBV6-5
d_call: .
cdr3_aa: CASSHPGAEAFF
cdr3_nt: TGTGCCAGCAGTCACCCGGGCGCTGAAGCTTTCTTT

cdr3_length: 13
clone_size: few
j_call: TRBJ2-1
v_call: TRBV19
d_call: .
cdr3_aa: CASSIGLYNEQFF
cdr3_nt: TGTGCCAGTAGTATTGGGCTTTACAATGAGCAGTTCTTC

cdr3_length: 15
clone_size: few
j_call: TRBJ2-6
v_call: TRBV10-3
d_call: .
cdr3_aa: CAISDSSSGANVLTF
cdr3_nt: TGTGCCATCAGTGATTCCAGCTCTGGGGCCAACGTCCTGACTTTC

cdr3_length: 15
clone_size: few
j_call: TRBJ2-4
v_call: TRBV12-3/TRBV12-4
d_call: .
cdr3_aa: CASSLMRLAKNIQYF
cdr3_nt: TGTGCCAGCAGTTTAATGCGGTTAGCCAAAAACATTCAGTACTTC

cdr3_length: 14
clone_size: .
j_call: TRBJ1-1
v_call: TRBV20-1
d_call: .
cdr3_aa: CSARVPTVNTEAFF
cdr3_nt: TGCAGTGCTAGAGTTCCTACCGTGAACACTGAAGCTTTCTTT

cdr3_length: 15
clone_size: many
j_call: TRBJ1-6
v_call: TRBV5-1
d_call: .
cdr3_aa: CASSLGTSGDSPLHF
cdr3_nt: TGCGCCAGCAGCTTGGGGACCTCAGGGGATTCACCCCTCCACTTT

cdr3_length: 19
clone_size: .
j_call: TRBJ1-5
v_call: TRBV28
d_call: .
cdr3_aa: CASSPMAGTRNYSNQPQHF
cdr3_nt: TGTGCCAGCAGTCCGATGGCCGGGACAAGAAATTATAGCAATCAGCCCCAGCATTTT

cdr3_length: 15
clone_size: few
j_call: TRBJ1-1
v_call: TRBV6-2/TRBV6-3
d_call: TRBD1
cdr3_aa: CASSYSPGGHTEAFF
cdr3_nt: TGTGCCAGCAGTTACTCCCCAGGGGGCCACACTGAAGCTTTCTTT

cdr3_length: 15
clone_size: few
j_call: TRBJ1-1
v_call: TRBV4-3
d_call: .
cdr3_aa: CASSQGGGYNTEAFF
cdr3_nt: TGCGCCAGCAGCCAAGGTGGCGGTTATAACACTGAAGCTTTCTTT

cdr3_length: 16
clone_size: .
j_call: TRBJ2-3
v_call: TRBV7-9
d_call: .
cdr3_aa: CASSSVGGQFTDTQYF
cdr3_nt: TGTGCCAGCAGTTCCGTGGGGGGCCAGTTCACAGATACGCAGTATTTT

cdr3_length: 15
clone_size: many
j_call: TRBJ2-1
v_call: TRBV20-1
d_call: .
cdr3_aa: CSARFSDSSGNEQFF
cdr3_nt: TGCAGTGCTAGATTCTCGGACAGTTCTGGGAATGAGCAGTTCTTC